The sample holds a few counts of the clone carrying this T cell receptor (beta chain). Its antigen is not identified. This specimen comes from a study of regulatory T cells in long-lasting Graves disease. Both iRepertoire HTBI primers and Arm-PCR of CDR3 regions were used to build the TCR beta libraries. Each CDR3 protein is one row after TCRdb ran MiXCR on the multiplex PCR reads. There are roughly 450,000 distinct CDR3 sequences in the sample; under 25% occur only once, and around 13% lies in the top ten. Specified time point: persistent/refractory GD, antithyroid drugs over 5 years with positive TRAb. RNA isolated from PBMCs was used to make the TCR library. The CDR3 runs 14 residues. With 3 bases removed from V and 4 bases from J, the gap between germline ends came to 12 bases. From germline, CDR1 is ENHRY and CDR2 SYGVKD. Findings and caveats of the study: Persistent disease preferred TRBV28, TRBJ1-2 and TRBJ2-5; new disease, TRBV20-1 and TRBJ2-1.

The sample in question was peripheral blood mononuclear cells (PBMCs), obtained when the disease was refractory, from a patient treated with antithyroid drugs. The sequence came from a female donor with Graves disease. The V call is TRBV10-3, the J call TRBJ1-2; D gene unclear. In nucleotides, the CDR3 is TGTGCCATCAGTGAAGACCGGGGAGGCTATGGCTACACCTTC. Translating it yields CAISEDRGGYGYTF.